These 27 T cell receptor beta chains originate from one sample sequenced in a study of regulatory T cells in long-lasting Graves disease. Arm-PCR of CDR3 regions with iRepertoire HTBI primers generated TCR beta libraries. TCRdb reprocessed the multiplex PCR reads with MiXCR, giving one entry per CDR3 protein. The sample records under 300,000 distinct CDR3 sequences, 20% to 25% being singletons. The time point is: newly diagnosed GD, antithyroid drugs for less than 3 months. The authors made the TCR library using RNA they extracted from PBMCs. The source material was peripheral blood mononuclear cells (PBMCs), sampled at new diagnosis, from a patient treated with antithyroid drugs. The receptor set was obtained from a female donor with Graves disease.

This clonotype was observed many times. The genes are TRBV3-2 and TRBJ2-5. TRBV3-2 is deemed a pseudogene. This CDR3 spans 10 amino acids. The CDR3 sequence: CASSGETQYF. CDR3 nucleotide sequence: TGTGCCAGCAGCGGAGAGACCCAGTACTTC.

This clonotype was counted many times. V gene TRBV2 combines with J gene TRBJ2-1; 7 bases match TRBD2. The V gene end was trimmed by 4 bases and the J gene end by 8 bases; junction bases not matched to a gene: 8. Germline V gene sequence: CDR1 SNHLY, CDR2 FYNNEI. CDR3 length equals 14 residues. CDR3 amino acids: CASSAQAGLDEQFF. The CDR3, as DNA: TGTGCCAGCAGTGCCCAAGCGGGGTTGGATGAGCAGTTCTTC.

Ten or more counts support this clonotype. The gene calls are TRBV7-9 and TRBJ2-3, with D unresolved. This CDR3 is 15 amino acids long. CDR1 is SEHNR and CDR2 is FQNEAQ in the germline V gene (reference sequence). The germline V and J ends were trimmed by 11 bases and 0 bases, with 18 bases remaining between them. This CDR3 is CAADGRADSTDTQYF. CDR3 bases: TGTGCCGCCGACGGACGGGCTGATAGCACAGATACGCAGTATTTT.

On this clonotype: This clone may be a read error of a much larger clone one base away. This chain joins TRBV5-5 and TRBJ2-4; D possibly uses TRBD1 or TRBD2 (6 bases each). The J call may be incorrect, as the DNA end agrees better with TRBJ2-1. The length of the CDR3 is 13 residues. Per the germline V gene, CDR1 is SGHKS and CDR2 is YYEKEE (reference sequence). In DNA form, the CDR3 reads TGTGCCAGCAGCTTAACGGGGGCAGAGACCCAGTTCTTC. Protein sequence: CASSLTGAETQFF.

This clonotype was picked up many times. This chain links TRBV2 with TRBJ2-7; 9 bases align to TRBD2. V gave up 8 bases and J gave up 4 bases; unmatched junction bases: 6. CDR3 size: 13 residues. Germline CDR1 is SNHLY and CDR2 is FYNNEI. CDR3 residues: CASGREGRYEQYF. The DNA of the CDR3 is TGTGCCAGCGGGCGGGAGGGCCGATACGAGCAGTACTTC.

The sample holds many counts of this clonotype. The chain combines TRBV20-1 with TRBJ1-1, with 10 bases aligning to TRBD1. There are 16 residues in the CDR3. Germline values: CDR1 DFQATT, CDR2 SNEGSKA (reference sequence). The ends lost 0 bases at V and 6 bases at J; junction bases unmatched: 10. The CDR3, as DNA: TGCAGTGCTAGAGATTCCCGGACAGGGGGTTTTGCTGAAGCTTTCTTT. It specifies CSARDSRTGGFAEAFF.

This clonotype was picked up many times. The CDR3 reads CAWSRAGLNEKLFF. For the CDR3, the DNA is TGTGCCTGGAGTAGGGCAGGGTTAAATGAAAAACTGTTTTTT. This rearrangement joins TRBV30 to TRBJ1-4; a possible D gene is TRBD1 (5 bases). CDR3 length: 14 amino acids. In germline, CDR1 is GTSNPN, CDR2 SVGIG (reference sequence). The V and J ends lost 2 bases and 5 bases respectively, with 12 bases between them.

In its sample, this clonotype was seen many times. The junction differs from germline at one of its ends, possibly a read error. This chain's CDR3 is CASSQGGEQPQHF. The CDR3 DNA reads as TGTGCCAGCAGTCAAGGGGGGGAACAGCCCCAGCATTTT. V usage is TRBV3-1 and J usage is TRBJ1-5; D is possibly TRBD1 (6 bases). The CDR3 extends over 13 amino acids. CDR1 is LGHDT, CDR2 YNNKEL, per germline (reference sequence).

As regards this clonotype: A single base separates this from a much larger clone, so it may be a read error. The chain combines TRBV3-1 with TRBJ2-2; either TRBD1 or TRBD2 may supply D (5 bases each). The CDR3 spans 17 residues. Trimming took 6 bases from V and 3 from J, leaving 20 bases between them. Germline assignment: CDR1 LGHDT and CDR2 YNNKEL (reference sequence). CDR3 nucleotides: TGTGCCAGCAGTTACTCGGGGACGCCTGCGGACACCGGGGAGCTGTTTTTT. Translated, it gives CASSYSGTPADTGELFF.

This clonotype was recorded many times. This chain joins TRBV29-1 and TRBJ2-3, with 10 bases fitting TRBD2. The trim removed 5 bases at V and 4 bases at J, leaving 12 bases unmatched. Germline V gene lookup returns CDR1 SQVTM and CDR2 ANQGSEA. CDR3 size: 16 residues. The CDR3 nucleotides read TGCAGCGTTCGCAGACTAGCGGGTGGTGTATCAGATACGCAGTATTTT. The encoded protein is CSVRRLAGGVSDTQYF.

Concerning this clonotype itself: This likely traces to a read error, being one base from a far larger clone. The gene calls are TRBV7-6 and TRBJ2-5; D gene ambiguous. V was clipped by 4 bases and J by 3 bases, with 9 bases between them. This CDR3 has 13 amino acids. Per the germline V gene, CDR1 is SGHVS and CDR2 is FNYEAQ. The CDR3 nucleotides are TGTGCCAGCAGCTCAGAGGCCGAAGAGACCCAGTACTTC. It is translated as CASSSEAEETQYF.

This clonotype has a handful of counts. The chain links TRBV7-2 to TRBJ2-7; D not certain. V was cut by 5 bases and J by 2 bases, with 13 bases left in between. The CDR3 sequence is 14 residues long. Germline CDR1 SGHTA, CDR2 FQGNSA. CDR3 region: CASSPNIGPYEQYF. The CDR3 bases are TGTGCCAGCAGCCCCAACATTGGCCCCTACGAGCAGTACTTC.

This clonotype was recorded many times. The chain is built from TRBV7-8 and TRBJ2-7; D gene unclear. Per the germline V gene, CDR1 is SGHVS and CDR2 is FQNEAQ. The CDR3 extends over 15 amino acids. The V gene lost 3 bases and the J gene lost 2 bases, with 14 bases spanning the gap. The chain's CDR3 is CASSFGQPSAYEQYF. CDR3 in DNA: TGTGCCAGCAGCTTTGGGCAGCCAAGTGCCTACGAGCAGTACTTC.

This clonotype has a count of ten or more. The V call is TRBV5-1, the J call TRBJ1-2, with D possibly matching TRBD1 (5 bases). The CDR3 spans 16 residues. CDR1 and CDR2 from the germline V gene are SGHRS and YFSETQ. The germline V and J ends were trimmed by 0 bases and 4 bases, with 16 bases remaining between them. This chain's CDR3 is CASSLASGGGSYGYTF. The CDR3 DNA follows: TGCGCCAGCAGCTTGGCATCCGGGGGAGGAAGCTATGGCTACACCTTC.

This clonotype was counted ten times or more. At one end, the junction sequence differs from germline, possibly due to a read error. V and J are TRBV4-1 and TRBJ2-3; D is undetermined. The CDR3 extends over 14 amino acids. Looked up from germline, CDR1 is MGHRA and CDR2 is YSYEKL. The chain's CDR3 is CASSQVPGTDTQYF. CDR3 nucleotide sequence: TGTGCCAGCAGCCAAGTCCCCGGCACAGATACGCAGTATTTT.

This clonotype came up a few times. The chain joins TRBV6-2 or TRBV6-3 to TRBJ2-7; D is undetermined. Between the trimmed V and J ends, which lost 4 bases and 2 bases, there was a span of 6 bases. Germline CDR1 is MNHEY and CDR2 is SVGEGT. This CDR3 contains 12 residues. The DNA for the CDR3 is TGTGCCAGCAGTTTTGATCCCTACGAGCAGTACTTC. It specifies CASSFDPYEQYF.

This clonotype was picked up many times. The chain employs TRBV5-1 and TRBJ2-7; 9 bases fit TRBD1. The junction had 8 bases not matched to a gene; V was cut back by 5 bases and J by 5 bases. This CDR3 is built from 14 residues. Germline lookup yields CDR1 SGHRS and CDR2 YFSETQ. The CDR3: CASSEQGATNEQYF. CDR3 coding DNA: TGCGCCAGCAGTGAACAGGGGGCCACAAACGAGCAGTACTTC.

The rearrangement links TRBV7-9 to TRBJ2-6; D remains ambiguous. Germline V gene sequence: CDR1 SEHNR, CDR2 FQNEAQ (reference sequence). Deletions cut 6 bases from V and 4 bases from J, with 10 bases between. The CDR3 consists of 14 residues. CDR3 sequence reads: CASSTSGGANVLTF. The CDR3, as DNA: TGTGCCAGCAGTACCTCAGGAGGGGCCAACGTCCTGACTTTC.

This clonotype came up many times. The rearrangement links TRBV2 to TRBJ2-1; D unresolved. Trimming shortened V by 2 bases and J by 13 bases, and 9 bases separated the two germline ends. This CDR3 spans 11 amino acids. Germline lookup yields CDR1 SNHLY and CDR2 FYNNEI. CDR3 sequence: CASSERWEQFF. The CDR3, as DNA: TGTGCCAGCAGTGAACGGTGGGAACAGTTCTTC.

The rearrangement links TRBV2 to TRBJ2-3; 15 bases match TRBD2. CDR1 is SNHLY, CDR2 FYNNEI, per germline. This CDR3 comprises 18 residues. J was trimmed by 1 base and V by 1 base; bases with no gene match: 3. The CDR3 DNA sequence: TGTGCCAGCAGTGAAGGGACTAGCGGGGGGGGAGGCACAGATACGCAGTATTTT. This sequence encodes CASSEGTSGGGGTDTQYF.

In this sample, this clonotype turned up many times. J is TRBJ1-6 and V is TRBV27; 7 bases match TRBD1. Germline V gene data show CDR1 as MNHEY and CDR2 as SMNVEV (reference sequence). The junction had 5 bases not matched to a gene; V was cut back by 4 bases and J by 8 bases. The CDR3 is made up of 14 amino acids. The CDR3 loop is CASSYTGEDSPLHF. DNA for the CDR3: TGTGCCAGCAGTTATACAGGGGAGGATTCACCCCTCCACTTT.

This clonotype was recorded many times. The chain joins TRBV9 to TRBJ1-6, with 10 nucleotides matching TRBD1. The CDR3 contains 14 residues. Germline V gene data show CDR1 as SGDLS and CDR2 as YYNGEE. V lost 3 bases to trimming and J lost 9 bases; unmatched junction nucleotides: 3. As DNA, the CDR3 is TGTGCCAGCAGCGGGGGACAGGGGACTTCACCCCTCCACTTT. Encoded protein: CASSGGQGTSPLHF.

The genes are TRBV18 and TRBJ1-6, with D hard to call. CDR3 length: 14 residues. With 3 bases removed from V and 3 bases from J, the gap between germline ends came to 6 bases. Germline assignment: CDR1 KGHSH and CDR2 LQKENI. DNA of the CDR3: TGTGCCAGCTCACCTCCAAACTATAATTCACCCCTCCACTTT. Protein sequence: CASSPPNYNSPLHF.

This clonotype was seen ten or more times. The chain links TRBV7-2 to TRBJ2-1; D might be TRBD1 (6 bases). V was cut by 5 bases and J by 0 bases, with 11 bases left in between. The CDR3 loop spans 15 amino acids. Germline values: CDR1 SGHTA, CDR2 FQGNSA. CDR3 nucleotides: TGTGCCAGCAGCCCGGACAGAGACTCCTACAATGAGCAGTTCTTC. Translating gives CASSPDRDSYNEQFF.

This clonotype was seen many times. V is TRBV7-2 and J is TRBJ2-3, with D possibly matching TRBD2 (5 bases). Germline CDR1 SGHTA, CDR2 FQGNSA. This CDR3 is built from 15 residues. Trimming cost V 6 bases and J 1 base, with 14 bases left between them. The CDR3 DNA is TGTGCCAGCAGGAGAACTAGTGTTGGCACAGATACGCAGTATTTT. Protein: CASRRTSVGTDTQYF.

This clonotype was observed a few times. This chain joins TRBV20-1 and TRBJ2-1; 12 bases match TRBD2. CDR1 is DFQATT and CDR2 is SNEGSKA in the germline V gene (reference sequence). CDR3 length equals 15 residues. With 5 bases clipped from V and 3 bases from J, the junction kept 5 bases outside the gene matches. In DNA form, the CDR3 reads TGCAGTGCTGAGACTAGCGGGGGCCGCTACAATGAGCAGTTCTTC. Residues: CSAETSGGRYNEQFF.

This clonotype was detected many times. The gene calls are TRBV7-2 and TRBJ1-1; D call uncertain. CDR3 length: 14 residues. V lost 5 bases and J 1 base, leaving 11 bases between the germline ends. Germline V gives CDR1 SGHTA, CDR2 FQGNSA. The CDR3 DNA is TGTGCCAGCAGCCTCCCTGGGTCGAACACTGAAGCTTTCTTT. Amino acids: CASSLPGSNTEAFF.